This section outlines one TCR beta chain sequence together with its context. No antigen is known for it. No base quality information exists; no much larger clone differs at one position. This record comes from a study of HIV-infected patients and healthy controls (dated by TCRdb to the mid-2010s). Regarding the research as a whole: The question the study tested was whether immune perturbation and reconstitution could be captured by deep TCR repertoire sequencing of small blood samples from HIV patients.

Overall results and qualifications from the work: Healthy controls shared more CDR3s between individuals than HIV+ patients, by Jaccard index and by count of highly shared sequences. HIV-associated CDR3s exhibited a significant reduction in frequency during therapy, whereas CMV-associated CDR3s exhibited no significant change, although the majority increased in frequency. HIV-infected repertoires showed significantly elevated mean Gini indices relative to controls, which possibly reflects oligoclonality. Slight age and sex profile differences between the study cohorts did not explain the observed diversity differences. Unequal numbers of distinct sequences between patients and controls complicated comparisons, and size-matching overweighted rare events from HIV-infected data. In size-matched repertoire data, the apparent post-therapy recovery of the Gini index in HIV-infected patients was not replicated. The use of whole blood limited sequencing depth and precluded separation of the dynamics of distinct T-cell subpopulations. Compared with untreated HIV+ repertoires, healthy control repertoires had roughly threefold more distinct CDR3s and a higher Shannon diversity. Alpha-chain CDR3s from MAIT cells appeared at high frequency in healthy controls but were severely depleted in HIV+ repertoires. Only sixteen HIV-infected individuals were processed, which the authors considered a major limit on how widely the findings apply. HLA typing of donors was not performed in the study. Pairing of alpha and beta chains was not determined in the samples. Eight alpha and eight beta V genes showed significantly different mean usage between HIV-infected patients and controls.

Using SuperScript III with primers targeting the alpha and beta constant regions, approximately 500 ng of RNA was reverse transcribed. Alpha and beta chain libraries were generated separately via chain-specific third strand synthesis with multiplexing indices. In the protocol, all rearrangements within a chain were amplified with a single primer pair so that primer bias was avoided, and molecular barcodes were added to each cDNA molecule. T4 RNA Ligase 1 joined purified cDNA to a 5' RACE adapter that carried a random hexamer and the SP2 sequencing primer site. Second strand synthesis was primed from the SP2 site with Phusion polymerase, using slow temperature ramps to favor optimal annealing. Joined together, two random hexamer sequences that had both been added before amplification formed the 12-nucleotide barcode of each molecule. P5 and P7 adapter elements plus a second index were added in a short first PCR, which was followed by a 23-cycle amplification PCR with P5s and P7 primers. The libraries went through 25 to 35 PCR cycles in total, were quantified on a Qubit, were sized on a Bioanalyzer, and were diluted to roughly 4.1 nM. Normalized libraries were sequenced on an Illumina MiSeq with 2 x 250 paired-end kits. MinElute columns were the means by which the reverse transcription reactions were cleaned up, and the reactions were eluted into 10 ul Tris-Cl. A 1:1 ratio of AMPure XP beads was used to clean the adapter ligations after they had run for roughly 23 hours at 16 degrees C. In the authors' own workflow: Demultiplexed FASTQ files were processed with a modified Decombinator that output V, J, insert and barcode information. Any sequence that shared a barcode yet differed from the dominant sequence was discarded as an error, and the number of original cDNA molecules was estimated by counting barcodes clustered at Levenshtein distance 3. Downstream analyses used R packages ineq, vegan, igraph and RCytoscape, with IMGT nomenclature and CDR3 definitions. The authors computed V gene usage over distinct sequences and counted each TCR a single time to avoid skew from clonal expansion. Unique CDR3 amino acid sequences within a donor were connected in similarity networks whenever two sequences differed by a single Levenshtein edit. Published HIV-specific CDR3s (around 85 alpha, 702 beta) and CMV-specific CDR3s (around 13 alpha, a few hundred beta) were assembled and queried against the repertoires. Lower sequence numbers were not the cause of the decreased diversity in patients, as random subsampling to size-matched repertoires showed. TCRdb applied fastp at Q25 and MiXCR to the public reads, then kept only in-frame beta chains. When rows share a CDR3 protein, they turn into one entry using the most common DNA and genes. TCRdb's processing, not the authors' own work, is the source of the V and J calls. The sample table lists roughly 11,000 distinct CDR3 sequences, over 4% of them with a count of one. The top ten clonotypes cover roughly 3% of the sample.

Whole blood was used without cell fractionation, so the repertoire reflected all unsorted peripheral T cells. As controls, roughly 10 uninfected healthy donors were sampled, and four of those donors gave samples twice, roughly 3 months apart. A roughly 2.4 ml sample of peripheral blood was drawn into Tempus tubes for RNA extraction. The TURBO-DNase kit was used to remove leftover genomic DNA, and GLOBINclear was used to deplete globin mRNA. The clonotype originates from an adult in good health. Input material: blood.

CDR3 region: CASSFWGGTEAFF. The nucleotides are TGTGCCAGCAGTTTCTGGGGAGGGACTGAAGCTTTCTTT. This chain joins TRBV12-3 or TRBV12-4 to TRBJ1-1, with the D gene too uncertain to name. The CDR3, cysteine through phenylalanine, is 13 amino acids long. Just the 39-base CDR3 DNA is kept, in frame starting at base 1. The V and J ends are trimmed by 3 bases and 5 bases, leaving 10 bases between them.